One and the same sample provided the 12 T cell receptor beta chains below, sequenced in a study of blood T cell repertoires in COVID-19 (dated by TCRdb to 2020 to 2022). The library was generated by the immunoSEQ multiplex PCR assay. TCRdb took this table from immuneACCESS and kept in-frame rearrangements with V and J called. Such tables lack part of the clones; where checked against another copy, unresolved V genes explain under half of the gap, and the rest is unexplained. In this sample the table shows about 60,000 clones, 85% to 90% of which occur a single time. The ten largest clones add up to around an eighth of the sample. Input material: peripheral blood. The receptors derive from a man in his 60s with active COVID-19.

This clone was seen only a few times. The chain couples TRBV5-6 to TRBJ2-7; 9 positions agree with TRBD2. CDR1 is SGHDT, CDR2 YYEEEE, per germline. Losses at the gene ends were 4 bases for V and 3 bases for J; bases not matched to a gene: 8. This CDR3 spans 15 amino acids. Here the CDR3 reads CASSAEREAVYEQYF. CDR3 in DNA: TGTGCCAGCAGCGCAGAGCGGGAGGCCGTCTACGAGCAGTACTTC.

The CDR3 sequence: CAISEPRVPGANVLTF. DNA for the CDR3: TGTGCCATCAGTGAGCCCAGGGTGCCCGGGGCCAACGTCCTGACTTTC. V is TRBV10-3 and J is TRBJ2-6, with D possibly matching TRBD1 (5 bases). Trimming stripped 2 bases from V and 4 bases from J, with 12 bases between. Germline loops: CDR1 ENHRY, CDR2 SYGVKD. This CDR3 spans 16 amino acids.

This sequence joins TRBV12-3 or TRBV12-4 and TRBJ2-5, with 7 positions matching TRBD2. Unmatched junction bases numbered 4, after V lost 6 bases and J lost 3 bases. This CDR3 spans 13 amino acids. The CDR3, as DNA: TGTGCCAGCAGCCTACTAGCGAAAGAGACCCAGTACTTC. Its translation: CASSLLAKETQYF.

The J gene is TRBJ1-5, the V gene TRBV5-6; possibly TRBD1 for D (5 bases). Trimming took off 3 bases at V and 7 bases at J, with 20 bases between the two ends. Germline values: CDR1 SGHDT, CDR2 YYEEEE. The CDR3 length is 16 residues. The CDR3 is CASSSGGVSGSQPQHF. CDR3 in DNA: TGTGCCAGCAGCTCGGGGGGTGTATCGGGGAGCCAGCCCCAGCATTTT.

The rearrangement joins TRBV19 to TRBJ1-5, with D possibly TRBD1 on 6 matching bases. Between the trimmed V and J ends, which lost 5 bases and 7 bases, there was a span of 12 bases. Per the germline V gene, CDR1 is LNHDA and CDR2 is SQIVND (reference sequence). The CDR3 has 13 residues. CDR3: CASSPLGQQPQHF. The CDR3 nucleotides read TGTGCCAGTAGTCCTCTTGGACAGCAGCCCCAGCATTTT. Combining the CDR3 with reference TRBV19 and TRBJ1-5 gives the whole variable domain DGGITQSPKYLFRKEGQNVTLSCEQNLNHDAMYWYRQDPGQGLRLIYYSQIVNDFQKGDIAEGYSVSREKKESFPLTVTSAQKNPTAFYLCASSPLGQQPQHFGDGTRLSIL.

The chain recombines TRBV6-2 or TRBV6-3 with TRBJ2-2, with TRBD2 matching 10 bases. The CDR3 is 18 residues long. The germline V gene has CDR1 MNHEY and CDR2 SVGEGT. The ends lost 2 bases at V and 8 bases at J; junction bases unmatched: 14. CDR3 amino acids: CASSYIRFSGRFPGELFF. In DNA, the CDR3 is TGTGCCAGCAGTTACATCCGTTTTAGCGGGAGGTTCCCGGGGGAGCTGTTTTTT.

The chain couples TRBV15 to TRBJ2-7; 7 bases are shared with TRBD2. The CDR3 loop spans 13 amino acids. Trimming took 1 base from V and 9 from J; bases not matched to a gene: 6. Germline V lookup: CDR1 LNHNV, CDR2 YYDKDF (reference sequence). CDR3 DNA: TGTGCCACCAGCAGAGGCGGGAGACCAGGGCAGTACTTC. The encoded protein is CATSRGGRPGQYF. Full variable domain (remainder filled in from reference TRBV15 and TRBJ2-7): DAMVIQNPRYQVTQFGKPVTLSCSQTLNHNVMYWYQQKSSQAPKLLFHYYDKDFNNEADTPDNFQSRRPNTSFCFLDIRSPGLGDTAMYLCATSRGGRPGQYFGPGTRLTVT.

The CDR3 loop reads CASSLGRESVHEQYF. Written as DNA, the CDR3 is TGTGCCAGCAGCCTTGGGCGGGAGAGCGTCCACGAGCAGTACTTC. This rearrangement joins TRBV7-9 to TRBJ2-7; TRBD2 matches 7 bases. Germline V gene lookup returns CDR1 SEHNR and CDR2 FQNEAQ (reference sequence). J lost 5 bases, V lost 5 bases, and 12 bases had no gene match. The CDR3 runs to 15 residues. The variable domain in full, completed from reference TRBV7-9 and TRBJ2-7, reads DTGVSQNPRHKITKRGQNVTFRCDPISEHNRLYWYRQTLGQGPEFLTYFQNEAQLEKSRLLSDRFSAERPKGSFSTLEIQRTEQGDSAMYLCASSLGRESVHEQYFGPGTRLTVT.

The chain employs TRBV7-8 and TRBJ1-4; 8 nucleotides align to TRBD1. The length of the CDR3 is 17 residues. CDR1 SGHVS and CDR2 FQNEAQ come from the germline V gene. The V segment lost 0 bases and the J segment 7 bases; nucleotides outside the gene matches: 10. In nucleotides, the CDR3 is TGTGCCAGCAGCTTAGCGGGTTTAGGCAGGGGGCCTGAAAAACTGTTTTTT. Protein: CASSLAGLGRGPEKLFF.

The V gene is TRBV5-1, the J gene TRBJ2-7, with a tentative D call TRBD2 (6 bases). The CDR3 contains 15 residues. In germline, CDR1 is SGHRS, CDR2 YFSETQ. The V end was cut by 0 bases, the J end by 6 bases, with 16 bases between. Here the CDR3 reads CASSLDAGPLGEQYF. Here the CDR3 DNA reads TGCGCCAGCAGCTTGGATGCGGGGCCCCTTGGCGAGCAGTACTTC.

V usage is TRBV7-3 and J usage is TRBJ2-1; 12 positions match TRBD2. The trim removed 1 base at V and 4 bases at J, leaving 14 bases unmatched. Germline V gene data show CDR1 as SGHTA and CDR2 as FQGTGA. CDR3 length equals 20 residues. The CDR3: CASSLIVLAGGRREYNEQFF. CDR3 coding DNA: TGTGCCAGCAGCTTAATAGTTCTAGCGGGAGGGCGTCGGGAGTACAATGAGCAGTTCTTC.

The genes are TRBV7-8 and TRBJ1-1; TRBD1 matches 7 bases. The CDR3 has 14 residues. Germline CDR1 SGHVS, CDR2 FQNEAQ. V shed 5 bases and J 6 bases; nucleotides not matched to a gene: 9. CDR3 bases: TGTGCCAGCAGCGCTGACAGGGTACGTTCTGAAGCTTTCTTT. Protein product: CASSADRVRSEAFF.